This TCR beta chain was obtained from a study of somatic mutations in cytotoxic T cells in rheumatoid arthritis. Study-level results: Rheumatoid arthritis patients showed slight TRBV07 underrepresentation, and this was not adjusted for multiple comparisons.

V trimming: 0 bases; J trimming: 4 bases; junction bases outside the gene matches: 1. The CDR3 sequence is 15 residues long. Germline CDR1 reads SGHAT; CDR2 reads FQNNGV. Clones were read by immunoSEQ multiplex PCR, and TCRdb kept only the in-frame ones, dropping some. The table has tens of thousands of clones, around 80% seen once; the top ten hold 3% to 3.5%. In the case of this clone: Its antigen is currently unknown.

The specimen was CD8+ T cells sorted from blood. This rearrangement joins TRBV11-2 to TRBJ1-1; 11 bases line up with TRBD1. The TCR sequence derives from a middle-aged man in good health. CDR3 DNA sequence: TGTGCCAGCAGCTTAGATGGGACAGGGGGCACTGAAGCTTTCTTT. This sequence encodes CASSLDGTGGTEAFF. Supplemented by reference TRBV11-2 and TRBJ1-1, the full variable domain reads EAGVAQSPRYKIIEKRQSVAFWCNPISGHATLYWYQQILGQGPKLLIQFQNNGVVDDSQLPKDRFSAERLKGVDSTLKIQPAKLEDSAVYLCASSLDGTGGTEAFFGQGTRLTVV.